This T cell receptor beta chain appears in the sequencing data of a study of blood T cell repertoires in COVID-19. Study as a whole: The United States, Italy and Spain were the sources of the acute and convalescent COVID-19 samples. T cells, B-cell-depleted T cells, or PBMCs provided the cDNA or gDNA that served as material.

This CDR3 comprises 16 residues. V lost 6 bases and J lost 0; bases outside the gene matches: 9. Germline V gives CDR1 SQVTM, CDR2 ANQGSEA. In the authors' workflow: Estimation of nucleated cell counts relied on the amplification of reference gene primers. TCRdb keeps only in-frame clones here, not all; method: immunoSEQ multiplex PCR. V and J calls and clone size are given by that table; D and trimming were obtained from the DNA. This sample has approximately 99,000 clones, with approximately 82% found just once. A single count supports this clone. The rearrangement joins TRBV29-1 to TRBJ1-4; 8 bases are a match to TRBD1. This sequence was found in a woman aged 70-85 years with acute or convalescent COVID-19. The material sequenced was peripheral blood. The CDR3 region has the DNA TGCAGCGTCGGACAGGGTCTTAGGGCAACTAATGAAAAACTGTTTTTT. Protein: CSVGQGLRATNEKLFF.